This T cell receptor (beta chain) was identified in a study of blood T cell repertoires in COVID-19. Overall study context: COVID-19 samples, acute and convalescent, were from the United States, Italy and Spain. T cells, B-cell-depleted T cells, or PBMCs provided the cDNA or gDNA that served as material.

Per the study methods: Researchers report that nucleated cell counts were estimated from reference gene primer amplification. The method was immunoSEQ multiplex PCR; TCRdb's version includes in-frame clones alone and lacks a portion of them. Clonal size and the V and J genes are those of that table, whereas D and trimming came from the DNA. Of approximately 300,000 clones listed, about four fifths were seen once; the top ten hold about 1.2%. A single count supports this clone. The J segment lost 4 bases and the V segment lost 7 bases, leaving 9 bases of the junction unmatched. CDR1 is LNHDA, CDR2 SQIVND, per germline (reference sequence). The CDR3 has 14 amino acids.

The sample comprised peripheral blood. The chain combines TRBV19 with TRBJ1-2; the match to TRBD1 covers 7 bases. This TCR came from a woman aged 50 to 65 with acute or convalescent COVID-19. CDR3 bases: TGTGCCAGTATGATAAACAGGGGAGGCTATGGCTACACCTTC. Translation gives CASMINRGGYGYTF. Full variable domain (rest looked up from reference TRBV19 and TRBJ1-2): DGGITQSPKYLFRKEGQNVTLSCEQNLNHDAMYWYRQDPGQGLRLIYYSQIVNDFQKGDIAEGYSVSREKKESFPLTVTSAQKNPTAFYLCASMINRGGYGYTFGSGTRLTVV.